These 21 T cell receptor beta chains originate from one sample sequenced in a study of T cell clonality in common variable immunodeficiency. TCRdb's table, derived via immunoSEQ multiplex PCR, lists solely in-frame clones and lacks some. The sample yields around 47,000 clones, without any singletons. The sample consisted of peripheral blood mononuclear cells. These receptors were taken from a person aged 18 to 70 in good health.

This clone was seen repeatedly, ten times or more. The sequence runs out 3 residues before the end of the CDR3; the remainder is reconstructed from the germline J gene. This rearrangement joins TRBV20-1 to TRBJ2-1; TRBD1 agrees at 8 bases. The V segment lost 2 bases and the J segment 9 bases; nucleotides outside the gene matches: 9. This CDR3 region has 14 residues. CDR1 and CDR2 from the germline V gene are DFQATT and SNEGSKA (reference sequence). CDR3 amino acids: CSARHTGGDGEQFF. CDR3 DNA (partial): TGCAGTGCTAGACACACAGGGGGTGACGGTGAG.

This clone has at least ten counts. The read ends 3 residues early relative to the CDR3; the germline J gene fills the gap. The rearrangement links TRBV11-2 to TRBJ1-2; 9 bases line up with TRBD1. The germline gives CDR1 SGHAT, CDR2 FQNNGV. The CDR3 runs to 14 residues. V shed 8 bases and J 2 bases; nucleotides not matched to a gene: 6. CDR3 region: CASSRTGENYGYTF. The sequenced CDR3 bases are TGTGCCAGCTCCCGGACAGGGGAAAACTATGGC.

This clone was observed many times. Read coverage stops 3 residues before the CDR3 terminus; the germline J gene supplies the remainder. The chain uses TRBV20-1 and TRBJ1-1; 8 bases line up with TRBD1. The CDR3 runs 13 residues. The V gene end was trimmed by 6 bases and the J gene end by 6 bases; junction bases not matched to a gene: 9. The germline V gene encodes CDR1 DFQATT and CDR2 SNEGSKA (reference sequence). The CDR3: CSAHDRGSAEAFF. The DNA read from the CDR3 is TGCAGTGCCCACGACAGGGGTTCGGCTGAA.

Ten or more counts support this clone. The CDR3 goes on 3 residues after the read ends, and that part is filled in from the germline J gene. The chain combines TRBV5-4 with TRBJ2-7, with D perhaps matching TRBD2 (6 bases). CDR1 is SGHNT, CDR2 YYREEE, per germline (reference sequence). CDR3 size: 15 residues. V lost 0 bases, J lost 2 bases, and 12 bases lay in between. The CDR3 here is CASSLGDLRAYEQYF. CDR3 bases read: TGTGCCAGCAGCTTGGGGGACTTACGGGCCTACGAG.

Ten or more counts support this clone. Sequencing ends 3 residues short of the CDR3 end; the germline J gene provides the rest. V is TRBV9 and J is TRBJ1-2; D perhaps matches TRBD1 (6 bases). In germline, CDR1 is SGDLS, CDR2 YYNGEE. The CDR3 covers 14 residues. The V and J ends lost 4 bases and 4 bases respectively, with 14 bases between them. CDR3 in amino acids: CASSPEGTPYGYTF. The CDR3 DNA, read in part, is TGTGCCAGCAGCCCCGAGGGGACACCCTATGGC.

This clone was found many times. The CDR3 end falls 3 residues outside the read, so it is completed with the germline J gene. This chain uses TRBV2 with TRBJ2-7; 11 bases line up with TRBD2. The CDR3 is 13 amino acids. Germline-derived CDR1 and CDR2 are SNHLY and FYNNEI. V was pared by 5 bases and J by 6 bases, with 3 bases of the junction left unmatched. CDR3 sequence: CASSLAGGREQYF. CDR3 bases read: TGTGCCAGCAGTCTAGCGGGAGGACGCGAG.

In this sample, this clone turned up many times. The read ends 3 residues early relative to the CDR3; the germline J gene fills the gap. This chain links TRBV5-1 with TRBJ2-7; D gene unclear. Looked up from germline, CDR1 is SGHRS and CDR2 is YFSETQ. The CDR3 has 13 residues. V lost 0 bases to trimming and J lost 1 base, with 5 bases between them. CDR3 amino acids: CASSLAVSYEQYF. The part of the CDR3 DNA that was read is TGCGCCAGCAGCTTGGCCGTGTCCTACGAG.

This clone was seen at least ten times. Coverage ceases 3 residues before the CDR3 finishes, and the germline J gene fills in the end. The chain combines TRBV6-1 with TRBJ2-6, with D perhaps matching TRBD2 (7 bases). The CDR3 has 16 residues. Germline loops: CDR1 MNHNS, CDR2 SASEGT. The ends were cut back, 3 bases at V and 2 bases at J, with 11 bases in the middle. The CDR3 protein is CASSERGRTGANVLTF. CDR3 DNA (partial): TGTGCCAGCAGTGAGCGGGGGCGGACTGGGGCCAACGTC.

There are many counts of this clone. Read data end 3 residues before the CDR3 end; the end is taken from the germline J gene. J is TRBJ1-1 and V is TRBV7-9; 8 nucleotides line up with TRBD1. The V segment lost 5 bases and the J segment 5 bases; nucleotides outside the gene matches: 1. The germline CDR1 and CDR2 sequences are SEHNR and FQNEAQ (reference sequence). This CDR3 contains 12 residues. CDR3: CASSTGGTEAFF. The sequenced CDR3 bases are TGTGCCAGCAGCACAGGGGGGACTGAA.

The sample holds many counts of this clone. The CDR3 goes on 3 residues after the read ends, and that part is filled in from the germline J gene. The chain uses TRBV5-1 and TRBJ1-4; TRBD1 matches 9 bases. Germline assignment: CDR1 SGHRS and CDR2 YFSETQ. The CDR3 contains 14 residues. V was clipped by 5 bases and J by 7 bases; unmatched bases: 6. The CDR3 loop is CASSYGTGREKLFF. The CDR3 DNA, read in part, is TGCGCCAGCAGTTACGGGACAGGGCGTGAAAAA.

This clone occurred many times. The CDR3 extends 3 residues past the end of the read, so its final part is completed from the germline J gene. The chain is built from TRBV28 and TRBJ1-1, with D unclear. This CDR3 has 12 amino acids. From germline, CDR1 is MDHEN and CDR2 SYDVKM. Trimming took off 6 bases at V and 0 bases at J, with 5 bases between the two ends. The CDR3: CASRDMNTEAFF. CDR3 DNA, as far as it was read: TGTGCCAGCAGAGACATGAACACTGAA.

This clone was seen repeatedly, ten times or more. The read stops 3 residues short of the end of the CDR3; the missing end is completed from the germline J gene. The V gene is TRBV15, the J gene TRBJ1-1; tentative D call: TRBD1 (5 bases). V was trimmed by 3 bases and J by 0 bases, leaving 11 bases between them. CDR3 size: 15 residues. CDR1 is LNHNV and CDR2 is YYDKDF in the germline V gene (reference sequence). CDR3: CATSRGQGLNTEAFF. The DNA read from the CDR3 is TGTGCCACCAGCAGGGGGCAGGGATTGAACACTGAA.

The table lists this clone with many counts. The sequenced fragment ends 3 residues before the CDR3 boundary, so the rest is inferred from the germline J gene. V usage is TRBV5-6 and J usage is TRBJ2-1, with 7 bases that match TRBD1. CDR3 length: 15 amino acids. After removal of 6 bases from V and 1 base from J, the junction contained 7 bases not matched to a gene. In germline, CDR1 is SGHDT, CDR2 YYEEEE. The CDR3 DNA, read in part, is TGTGCCAGCACCCGGATGGACAGGTCCTACAATGAG. This sequence encodes CASTRMDRSYNE. The full-length CDR3 reads as CASTRMDRSYNEQFF.

At least ten counts were recorded for this clone. The CDR3 goes on 3 residues after the read ends, and that part is filled in from the germline J gene. The chain employs TRBV11-3 and TRBJ2-5, with D perhaps matching TRBD2 (5 bases). Looked up from germline, CDR1 is SGHNT and CDR2 is YENEEA. V dropped 1 base and J dropped 5 bases, with 11 bases sitting between them. The CDR3 has 14 amino acids. CDR3: CASSLVSSMETQYF. Partial CDR3 DNA: TGTGCCAGCAGCTTAGTCTCTAGCATGGAGACC.

In this sample, this clone turned up many times. The CDR3 goes on 3 residues after the read ends, and that part is filled in from the germline J gene. This chain connects TRBV20-1 to TRBJ2-7; no definite D call. Germline CDR1 reads DFQATT; CDR2 reads SNEGSKA (reference sequence). V lost 6 bases, J lost 0 bases, and 15 bases lay in between. This CDR3 region has 14 residues. The covered CDR3 bases are TGCAGTGCCGAGACGAGCTCAGGCTCCTACGAG. Encoded protein: CSAETSSGSYE. The full CDR3 reads CSAETSSGSYEQYF.

This clone was counted ten times or more. The read comes to an end 3 residues before the CDR3 does, leaving the germline J gene to fill in the end. This chain joins TRBV18 and TRBJ2-7; 7 bases align to TRBD1. The trim removed 4 bases at V and 2 bases at J, leaving 2 bases unmatched. The CDR3 is made up of 13 amino acids. Germline V gene sequence: CDR1 KGHSH, CDR2 LQKENI. The CDR3: CASSRDRTYEQYF. CDR3 DNA (partial): TGTGCCAGCTCACGGGACAGAACCTACGAG.

This clone was found many times. The chain's CDR3 is CASSLVRNTEAFF. The covered CDR3 bases are TGTGCCAGCAGCTTAGTCCGGAACACTGAA. V is TRBV13 and J is TRBJ1-1; D unresolved. Read coverage stops 3 residues before the CDR3 terminus; the germline J gene supplies the remainder. Trimming took 1 base from V and 1 from J, leaving 4 bases between them. CDR1 and CDR2 from the germline V gene are PRHDT and FYEKMQ (reference sequence). The CDR3 loop spans 13 amino acids.

This clone was counted at least ten times. Germline and junction disagree at one end, which may indicate a read error. From the germline J gene comes the end of the CDR3, since the read stops 3 residues before it. The rearrangement joins TRBV7-7 to TRBJ2-1; 10 bases align to TRBD2. This CDR3 has 15 amino acids. Germline V gives CDR1 SSHAT, CDR2 FNYEAQ (reference sequence). CDR3: CASSRGLAGDNEQFF. CDR3 DNA, as far as it was read: TGTGCTAGCAGCAGGGGGCTAGCGGGAGACAATGAG.

This clone was picked up many times. The observed sequence ends 3 residues before the CDR3 terminus, with the missing tail filled in from the germline J gene. The chain is built from TRBV7-3 and TRBJ2-2, with D possibly TRBD2 on 5 matching bases. Trimming cost V 3 bases and J 4 bases, with 6 bases left between them. In germline, CDR1 is SGHTA, CDR2 FQGTGA. This CDR3 spans 13 amino acids. This CDR3 reads CASSFGLTGELFF. The DNA read from the CDR3 is TGTGCCAGCAGCTTCGGACTCACCGGGGAG.

The sample holds many counts of this clone. Read sequence stops 3 residues before the CDR3 end, and the germline J gene provides the missing end. J is TRBJ1-2 and V is TRBV11-2; D not resolved. V was trimmed by 4 bases and J by 1 base, leaving 10 bases between them. Per the germline V gene, CDR1 is SGHAT and CDR2 is FQNNGV. The CDR3 has 14 amino acids. The sequenced part of the CDR3 DNA is TGTGCCAGCAGCTACTCCAAGAATAACTATGGC. Encoded protein: CASSYSKNNYG. The entire CDR3 protein is CASSYSKNNYGYTF.

Ten or more counts support this clone. The read ends 3 residues shy of where the CDR3 ends; the end is completed using the germline J gene. This chain joins TRBV5-1 and TRBJ2-2; 11 bases agree with TRBD1. From germline, CDR1 is SGHRS and CDR2 YFSETQ. Trimming took 4 bases from V and 7 from J; bases not matched to a gene: 6. CDR3 length: 15 residues. The CDR3 spells CASSLGQGAIGELFF. The covered CDR3 bases are TGCGCCAGCAGCCTCGGACAGGGGGCGATCGGGGAG.